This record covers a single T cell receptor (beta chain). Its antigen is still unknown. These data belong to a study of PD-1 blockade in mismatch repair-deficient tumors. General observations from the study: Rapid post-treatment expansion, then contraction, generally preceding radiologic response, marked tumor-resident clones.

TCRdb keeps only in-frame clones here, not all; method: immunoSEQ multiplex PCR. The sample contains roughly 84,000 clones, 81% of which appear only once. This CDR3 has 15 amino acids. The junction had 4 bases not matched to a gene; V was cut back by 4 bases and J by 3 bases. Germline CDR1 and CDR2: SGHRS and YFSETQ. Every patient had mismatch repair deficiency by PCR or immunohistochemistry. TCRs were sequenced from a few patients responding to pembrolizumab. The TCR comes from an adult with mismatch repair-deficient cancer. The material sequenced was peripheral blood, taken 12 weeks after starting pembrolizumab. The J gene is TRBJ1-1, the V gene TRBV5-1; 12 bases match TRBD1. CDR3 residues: CASSMGQGAYTEAFF. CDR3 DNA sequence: TGCGCCAGCAGCATGGGACAGGGGGCTTACACTGAAGCTTTCTTT.